Listed below are T cell receptor beta chains from one sample, sequenced in a study of OX40 agonist ivuxolimab in advanced cancers. The protocol was immunoSEQ multiplex PCR, while the TCRdb copy is restricted to in-frame clones and leaves out a portion. The table records approximately 26,000 clones, about 80% of them present only once. The material sequenced was CD4+ or CD8+ T cells sorted from blood, taken in a trial of the OX40 agonist ivuxolimab. All receptors come from an adult with an advanced solid tumor such as melanoma, head and neck, liver or kidney cancer. Each CDR3 is given with its conserved first and last residue. Not every row has a clone size; where given, it reads once, few, many or a size class.

v_call	cdr3_length	clone_size	cdr3_aa
TRBV4-3	14	NA	CASSQDQGGTEAFF
TRBV27	15	NA	CASSWDRGPGYEQYF
TRBV4-3	14	NA	CASSQAQGSYEQYF
TRBV12-5	13	NA	CASGWTLNTEAFF
TRBV2	16	NA	CASSVSPDPLNTEAFF
TRBV11-2	12	NA	CASSGGYYGYTF
TRBV13	14	NA	CASSLGPFNTEAFF
TRBV9	13	NA	CASSRVPGKPQHF
TRBV5-1	15	NA	CASSLSGEPTDTQYF
TRBV7-2	17	NA	CASSSLYSGQANNEQFF
TRBV7-2	18	NA	CASSLTDSGGAVGDTQYF
TRBV6-5	12	once	CAVWNGGNEQFF
TRBV15	14	NA	CATSREGHEETQYF
TRBV19	14	NA	CASSMSSGLREQYF
TRBV9	14	few	CASSVWGSEDTQYF
TRBV7-2	15	NA	CASRGGGASTDTQYF
TRBV7-9	15	NA	CASSLVQGAFNEQYF
TRBV4-2	15	NA	CASSQETGGFYEQYF
TRBV10-3	14	NA	CAITSGTGGWEQYF
TRBV4-2	15	NA	CASSQGGFSMETQYF
TRBV10-3	13	few	CAVHGGLDTEAFF
TRBV5-5	15	NA	CASRRTSGGQETQYF
TRBV19	14	NA	CASSWSENTGELFF
TRBV7-6	13	few	CASSPAGLYEQYF
TRBV18	15	few	CASSPRDQTSYEQYF
TRBV21-1	17	NA	CASSKQGEQFKRNTIYF
TRBV4-2	17	NA	CASSQGTGGHMNTEAFF
TRBV5-1	11	NA	CASRQDTEAFF
TRBV6-5	13	NA	CASSYEENQPQHF
TRBV7-9	16	NA	CASSTEADRGSYEQYF
TRBV9	15	NA	CASSVSRSSYNEQFF
TRBV2	13	NA	CASRGTGSHEQYF
TRBV29-1	14	NA	CSVEEGQGYEKLFF
TRBV29-1	14	medium-sized	CSVESPSTYNEQFF
TRBV2	13	NA	CASSEAPTYGYTF
TRBV13	14	few	CASSLDYSYNEQFF
TRBV6-6	13	NA	CASSYFWENIQYF
TRBV6-6	14	few	CASRPTGGFYEQYF
TRBV7-8	16	NA	CASSLARGRGGNEQYF
TRBV5-8	12	NA	CASTFRGDTQYF
TRBV19	17	NA	CASRPTGGPGGNQPQHF
TRBV11-2	14	NA	CASSWPGGVYEQYF
TRBV6-1	14	NA	CASSRGQVQETQYF
TRBV30	18	NA	CAWSVLISGTQVDYGYTF
TRBV7-3	13	NA	CASSGGSNYGYTF
TRBV5-1	18	once	CASSYQGGNPLTNYGYTF
TRBV19	13	NA	CASSPTATFEQYF
TRBV7-8	15	few	CATTQLEGVDYGYTF
TRBV9	15	NA	CASSATGGDTGELFF
TRBV5-6	11	few	CASSLQGAAFF
TRBV19	17	NA	CASSMYPSAHLSNEQFF
TRBV5-1	13	NA	CASSLSGSGTQYF
TRBV5-4	15	NA	CASRRTEFSSYEQYF
TRBV25-1	16	NA	CASGDGQGAESTEAFF